This TCR beta chain was obtained from a study of T cell responses to AZD1222 COVID-19 vaccine. On this clone: As yet, its antigen is unknown.

Some clones are missing from TCRdb's copy, which holds only in-frame ones; the method was immunoSEQ multiplex PCR. The repertoire has 150,000 or so clones, around nine tenths of them found once; the top ten carry approximately 7.2%. Study-wide points: After two AZD1222 doses, spike-specific TCR breadth and depth rose versus day 0. Only five to seven AZD1222 recipients were seropositive at baseline. Among the donors, most were white British and more were female, and clonal diversity was possibly underestimated. Within unmutated variant regions lay the reported targets of nearly half of spike-specific TCRs.

V was pared by 0 bases and J by 6 bases, with 10 bases between. The CDR3 runs to 14 residues. Germline V CDR1 and CDR2: SGHRS, YFSETQ. Sequenced here: peripheral blood, sampled after recovery from COVID-19. The V and J genes are TRBV5-1 and TRBJ2-1; D might be TRBD2 (6 bases). This sequence originates from an adult who had recovered from COVID-19. In DNA, the CDR3 is TGCGCCAGCAGCTTGGGTAGCGGAACCAATGAGCAGTTCTTC. This encodes CASSLGSGTNEQFF.